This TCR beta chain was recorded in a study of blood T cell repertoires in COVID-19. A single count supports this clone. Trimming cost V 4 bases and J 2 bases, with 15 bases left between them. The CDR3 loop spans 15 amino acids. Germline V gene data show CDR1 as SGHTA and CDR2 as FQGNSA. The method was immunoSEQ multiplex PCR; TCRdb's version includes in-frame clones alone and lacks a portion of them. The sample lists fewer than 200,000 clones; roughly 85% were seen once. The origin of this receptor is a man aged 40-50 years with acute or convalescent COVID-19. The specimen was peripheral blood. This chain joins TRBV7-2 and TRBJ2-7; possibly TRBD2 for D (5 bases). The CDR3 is CASSYKAGNTYEQYF. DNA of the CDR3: TGTGCCAGCAGCTATAAGGCGGGCAATACCTACGAGCAGTACTTC.